This T cell receptor (beta chain) emerged from a study of CD8 T cells in Susac syndrome. Random hexamers were used to reverse transcribe the RNA input (roughly 0.5 to 1 ug). A single record per CDR3 protein comes from TCRdb applying MiXCR to the immunoSEQ multiplex PCR reads. The sample records 80,000 to 95,000 distinct CDR3 sequences, about 93% being singletons. J gave up 6 bases and V 4 bases, and 12 bases lay outside the gene matches. The CDR3 totals 17 residues. The germline V gene has CDR1 MNHEY and CDR2 SMNVEV (reference sequence). In the case of this clonotype: Its specificity is unknown.

Study-wide points: The authors found roughly 16 Susac-specific public clones in total CD8+ repertoires and several in CD8+ TEMRA repertoires.

The chain joins TRBV27 to TRBJ2-2; TRBD2 matches 9 bases. This receptor was taken from a human donor with Susac syndrome. Input material: CD8+ T cells from PBMCs. The DNA of the CDR3 is TGTGCCAGCAGTTCGGTCACGGCGGGGGGGCGATCCGGGGAGCTGTTTTTT. Protein: CASSSVTAGGRSGELFF.